This is a list of T cell receptor beta chains from one sample in a study of T cell responses to AZD1222 COVID-19 vaccine. TCRdb keeps only in-frame clones here, not all; method: immunoSEQ multiplex PCR. Among around 200,000 clones, roughly 90% were seen once, and the ten largest hold 0.75% to 1%. The sample was peripheral blood, taken on day 0 of AZD1222 vaccination. Receptors were obtained from an adult in good health. Each CDR3 is given with its conserved first and last residue. The order of the fields is J gene, V gene, clone size, D gene, CDR3 DNA, CDR3 protein. D genes are given only for firm matches. The size of a clone is reported for some rows only, either as once, few or many, or as a class for expanded clones.

j_gene: TRBJ2-1; v_gene: TRBV7-9; abundance: once; d_gene: .; CDR3nt: TGTGCCAGCAGCTTAGTAGGCAGGGGATCTTCCAATGAGCAGTTCTTC; CDR3aa: CASSLVGRGSSNEQFF
j_gene: TRBJ2-7; v_gene: TRBV6-2/TRBV6-3; abundance: .; d_gene: .; CDR3nt: TGTGCCAGCAGTACCGACAGGCCTATTTCCGAGCAGTACTTC; CDR3aa: CASSTDRPISEQYF
j_gene: TRBJ2-7; v_gene: TRBV5-8; abundance: .; d_gene: .; CDR3nt: TGTGCCAGCAGCTTGGGGGACATTAACTCCTACGAGCAGTACTTC; CDR3aa: CASSLGDINSYEQYF
j_gene: TRBJ1-1; v_gene: TRBV19; abundance: .; d_gene: TRBD1; CDR3nt: TGTGCCTCCGAAACAGGGGGAAACACTGAAGCTTTCTTT; CDR3aa: CASETGGNTEAFF
j_gene: TRBJ2-7; v_gene: TRBV24-1; abundance: .; d_gene: TRBD1; CDR3nt: TGTGCCACCAGTGAGGCCGGACAGGGGGCGGACGAGCAGTACTTC; CDR3aa: CATSEAGQGADEQYF
j_gene: TRBJ1-1; v_gene: TRBV6-4; abundance: .; d_gene: .; CDR3nt: TGTGCCAGCAGTGAGAGGGTGAGCACTGAAGCTTTCTTT; CDR3aa: CASSERVSTEAFF
j_gene: TRBJ2-2; v_gene: TRBV9; abundance: .; d_gene: TRBD1; CDR3nt: TGTGCCAGCAGCGTCGACAGGGGGGCCGGGGAGCTGTTTTTT; CDR3aa: CASSVDRGAGELFF
j_gene: TRBJ2-7; v_gene: TRBV29-1; abundance: .; d_gene: TRBD1; CDR3nt: TGCAGCGCCGTGACAGGGGGCTACGAGCAGTACTTC; CDR3aa: CSAVTGGYEQYF
j_gene: TRBJ1-1; v_gene: TRBV5-1; abundance: .; d_gene: .; CDR3nt: TGCGCCAGCAGCTTGGGACTGTCGAACACTGAAGCTTTCTTT; CDR3aa: CASSLGLSNTEAFF
j_gene: TRBJ2-2; v_gene: TRBV2; abundance: few; d_gene: .; CDR3nt: TGTGCCAGCACCCAGGGGAACACCGGGGAGCTGTTTTTT; CDR3aa: CASTQGNTGELFF
j_gene: TRBJ1-4; v_gene: TRBV4-1; abundance: .; d_gene: .; CDR3nt: TGCGCCAGCAGCCAAGGAGGGTTCTCTAATGAAAAACTGTTTTTT; CDR3aa: CASSQGGFSNEKLFF
j_gene: TRBJ1-1; v_gene: TRBV9; abundance: .; d_gene: .; CDR3nt: TGTGCCAGCAGCCCGCTGACGCACATGAACACTGAAGCTTTCTTT; CDR3aa: CASSPLTHMNTEAFF
j_gene: TRBJ2-3; v_gene: TRBV28; abundance: .; d_gene: .; CDR3nt: TGTGCCAGCAGCTTACCGACAGGCCCTAGCACAGATACGCAGTATTTT; CDR3aa: CASSLPTGPSTDTQYF
j_gene: TRBJ2-7; v_gene: TRBV24-1; abundance: .; d_gene: .; CDR3nt: TGTGCCCCCCAGAAGCGCTACGAGCAGTACTTC; CDR3aa: CAPQKRYEQYF